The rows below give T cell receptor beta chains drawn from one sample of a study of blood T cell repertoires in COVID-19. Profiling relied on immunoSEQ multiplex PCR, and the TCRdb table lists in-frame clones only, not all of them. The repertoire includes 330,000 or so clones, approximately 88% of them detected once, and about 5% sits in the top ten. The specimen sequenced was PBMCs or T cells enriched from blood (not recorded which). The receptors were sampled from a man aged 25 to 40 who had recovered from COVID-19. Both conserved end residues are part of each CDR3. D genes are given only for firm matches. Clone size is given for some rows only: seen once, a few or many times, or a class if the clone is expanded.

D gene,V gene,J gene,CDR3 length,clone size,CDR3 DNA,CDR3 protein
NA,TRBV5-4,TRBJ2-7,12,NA,TGTGCCAGCAGCATGGACGGCTACGAGCAGTACTTC,CASSMDGYEQYF
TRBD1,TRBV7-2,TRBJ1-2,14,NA,TGTGCCAGCAGCTTAGCGACAGGGGCCCGTGGCTACACCTTC,CASSLATGARGYTF
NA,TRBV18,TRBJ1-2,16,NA,TGTGCCAGCTCACCACAAAGGCAGGGAACCCTCTATGGCTACACCTTC,CASSPQRQGTLYGYTF
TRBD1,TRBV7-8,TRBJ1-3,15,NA,TGTGCCAGCAGCTCGAGAGGGGGCGCTGGAAACACCATATATTTT,CASSSRGGAGNTIYF
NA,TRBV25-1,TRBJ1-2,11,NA,TGTGCCAGCAGCCAGGGGCGCGGCTACACCTTC,CASSQGRGYTF
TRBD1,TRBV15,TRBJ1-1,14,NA,TGTGCCACCAGCAGATGGGGACAGGGCACTGAAGCTTTCTTT,CATSRWGQGTEAFF
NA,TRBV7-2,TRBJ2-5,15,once,TGTGCCAGCAGCTTAGCCGTAGGACAGCGTTCGGCCCAGTACTTC,CASSLAVGQRSAQYF
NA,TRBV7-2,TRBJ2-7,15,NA,TGTGCCAGCAGCTTAGGAGTAGCCGGTACCTACGAGCAGTACTTC,CASSLGVAGTYEQYF
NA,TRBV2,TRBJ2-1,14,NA,TGTGCCAGCAGTGAAGGGTTTAGATACAATGAGCAGTTCTTC,CASSEGFRYNEQFF
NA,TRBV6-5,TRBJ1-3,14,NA,TGTGCCAGCAGCTGGACAGTCTCTGGAAACACCATATATTTT,CASSWTVSGNTIYF
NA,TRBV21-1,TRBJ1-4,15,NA,TGTGCCAGCAGCTACTTGGGACAGTTTAATGAAAAACTGTTTTTT,CASSYLGQFNEKLFF
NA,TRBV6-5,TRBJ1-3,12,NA,TGTGCCAGCAGTTACTCGCAGGACACCATATATTTT,CASSYSQDTIYF
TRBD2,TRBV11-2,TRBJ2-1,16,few,TGTGCCAGCAGCTTATTAAGACTAGCGGGGTTCAATGAGCAGTTCTTC,CASSLLRLAGFNEQFF
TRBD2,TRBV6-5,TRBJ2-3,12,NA,TGTGCCAGCAGTCTGGGGGGGGATACGCAGTATTTT,CASSLGGDTQYF
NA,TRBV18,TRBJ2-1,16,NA,TGTGCCAGCTCACCACCCGGGTTAGGCTCCTACAATGAGCAGTTCTTC,CASSPPGLGSYNEQFF
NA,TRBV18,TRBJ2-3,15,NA,TGTGCCAGCTCACCATCAACTAGCCTTCTTGGTACGCAGTATTTT,CASSPSTSLLGTQYF
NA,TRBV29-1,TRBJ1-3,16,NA,TGCAGCGTTGAAGGCGTGGGGGGGTTCTCTGGAAACACCATATATTTT,CSVEGVGGFSGNTIYF
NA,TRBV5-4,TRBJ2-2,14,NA,TGTGCCAGCAGCGCTCCGGGGAACACCGGGGAGCTGTTTTTT,CASSAPGNTGELFF
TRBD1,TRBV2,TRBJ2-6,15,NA,TGTGCCAGCAGGGTACAGGGGACTGGGGCCAACGTCCTGACTTTC,CASRVQGTGANVLTF
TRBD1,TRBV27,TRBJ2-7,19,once,TGTGCCAGCAGTTTAGTTATCGGGACAGGGGGCGCAAGCTCCTACGAGCAGTACTTC,CASSLVIGTGGASSYEQYF
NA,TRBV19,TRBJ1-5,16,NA,TGTGCCAGTAGTATCAGCACAGGGAGGGTCGGACAGCCCCAGCATTTT,CASSISTGRVGQPQHF
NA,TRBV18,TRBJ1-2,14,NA,TGTGCCAGCTCTCCTTTACAGGGAAACTATGGCTACACCTTC,CASSPLQGNYGYTF
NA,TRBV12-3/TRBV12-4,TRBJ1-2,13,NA,TGTGCCAGCAGTTTTGGGCAGGGGCGGGCTCCCACCTTC,CASSFGQGRAPTF
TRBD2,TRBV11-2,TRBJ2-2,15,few,TGTGCCAGCAGCTTAGCGACTAGCCCGACCGGGGAGCTGTTTTTT,CASSLATSPTGELFF
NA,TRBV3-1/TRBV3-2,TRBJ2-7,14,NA,TGTGCCAGCAGCCAAGAGGGCAGGGGAGACGAGCAGTACTTC,CASSQEGRGDEQYF
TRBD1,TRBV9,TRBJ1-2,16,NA,TGTGCCAGCAGCATTGGACAGGGGGCAATGAACTATGGCTACACCTTC,CASSIGQGAMNYGYTF
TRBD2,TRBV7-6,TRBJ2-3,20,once,TGTGCCAGCAGCGCTAAACCGCCGGGACTAGCGGGGGGGAGCACAGATACGCAGTATTTT,CASSAKPPGLAGGSTDTQYF
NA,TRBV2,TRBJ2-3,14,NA,TGTGCCAGCAGTGCGACGGGGGGCACAGATACGCAGTATTTT,CASSATGGTDTQYF
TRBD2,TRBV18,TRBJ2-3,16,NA,TGTGCCAGCTCACCGGGCGGGGGGGCCAGCACAGATACGCAGTATTTT,CASSPGGGASTDTQYF
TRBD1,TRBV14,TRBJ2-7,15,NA,TGTGCCAGCAGCCAAGCGGGACAGGGAACCTACGAGCAGTACTTC,CASSQAGQGTYEQYF
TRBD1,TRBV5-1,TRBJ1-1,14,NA,TGCGCCAGCAGCACCGGGACAGGTCACACTGAAGCTTTCTTT,CASSTGTGHTEAFF
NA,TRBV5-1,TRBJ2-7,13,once,TGCGCCAGCAGCTTGGCTAGCTCTTGGGAGCAGTACTTC,CASSLASSWEQYF
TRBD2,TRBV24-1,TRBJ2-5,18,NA,TGTGCCACCAGTGATTTTGGGCTAGCGGGGGGGAACCAAGAGACCCAGTACTTC,CATSDFGLAGGNQETQYF
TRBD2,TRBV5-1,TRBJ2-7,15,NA,TGCGCCAGCAGCTTGGGTAGCGGGGACTCCTACGAGCAGTACTTC,CASSLGSGDSYEQYF
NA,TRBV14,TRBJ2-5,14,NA,TGTGCCAGCAGCCAAGATTCGGTGCAAGAGACCCAGTACTTC,CASSQDSVQETQYF
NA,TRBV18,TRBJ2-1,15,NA,TGTGCCAGCTCACCACGACATTCGGAAGACAATGAGCAGTTCTTC,CASSPRHSEDNEQFF